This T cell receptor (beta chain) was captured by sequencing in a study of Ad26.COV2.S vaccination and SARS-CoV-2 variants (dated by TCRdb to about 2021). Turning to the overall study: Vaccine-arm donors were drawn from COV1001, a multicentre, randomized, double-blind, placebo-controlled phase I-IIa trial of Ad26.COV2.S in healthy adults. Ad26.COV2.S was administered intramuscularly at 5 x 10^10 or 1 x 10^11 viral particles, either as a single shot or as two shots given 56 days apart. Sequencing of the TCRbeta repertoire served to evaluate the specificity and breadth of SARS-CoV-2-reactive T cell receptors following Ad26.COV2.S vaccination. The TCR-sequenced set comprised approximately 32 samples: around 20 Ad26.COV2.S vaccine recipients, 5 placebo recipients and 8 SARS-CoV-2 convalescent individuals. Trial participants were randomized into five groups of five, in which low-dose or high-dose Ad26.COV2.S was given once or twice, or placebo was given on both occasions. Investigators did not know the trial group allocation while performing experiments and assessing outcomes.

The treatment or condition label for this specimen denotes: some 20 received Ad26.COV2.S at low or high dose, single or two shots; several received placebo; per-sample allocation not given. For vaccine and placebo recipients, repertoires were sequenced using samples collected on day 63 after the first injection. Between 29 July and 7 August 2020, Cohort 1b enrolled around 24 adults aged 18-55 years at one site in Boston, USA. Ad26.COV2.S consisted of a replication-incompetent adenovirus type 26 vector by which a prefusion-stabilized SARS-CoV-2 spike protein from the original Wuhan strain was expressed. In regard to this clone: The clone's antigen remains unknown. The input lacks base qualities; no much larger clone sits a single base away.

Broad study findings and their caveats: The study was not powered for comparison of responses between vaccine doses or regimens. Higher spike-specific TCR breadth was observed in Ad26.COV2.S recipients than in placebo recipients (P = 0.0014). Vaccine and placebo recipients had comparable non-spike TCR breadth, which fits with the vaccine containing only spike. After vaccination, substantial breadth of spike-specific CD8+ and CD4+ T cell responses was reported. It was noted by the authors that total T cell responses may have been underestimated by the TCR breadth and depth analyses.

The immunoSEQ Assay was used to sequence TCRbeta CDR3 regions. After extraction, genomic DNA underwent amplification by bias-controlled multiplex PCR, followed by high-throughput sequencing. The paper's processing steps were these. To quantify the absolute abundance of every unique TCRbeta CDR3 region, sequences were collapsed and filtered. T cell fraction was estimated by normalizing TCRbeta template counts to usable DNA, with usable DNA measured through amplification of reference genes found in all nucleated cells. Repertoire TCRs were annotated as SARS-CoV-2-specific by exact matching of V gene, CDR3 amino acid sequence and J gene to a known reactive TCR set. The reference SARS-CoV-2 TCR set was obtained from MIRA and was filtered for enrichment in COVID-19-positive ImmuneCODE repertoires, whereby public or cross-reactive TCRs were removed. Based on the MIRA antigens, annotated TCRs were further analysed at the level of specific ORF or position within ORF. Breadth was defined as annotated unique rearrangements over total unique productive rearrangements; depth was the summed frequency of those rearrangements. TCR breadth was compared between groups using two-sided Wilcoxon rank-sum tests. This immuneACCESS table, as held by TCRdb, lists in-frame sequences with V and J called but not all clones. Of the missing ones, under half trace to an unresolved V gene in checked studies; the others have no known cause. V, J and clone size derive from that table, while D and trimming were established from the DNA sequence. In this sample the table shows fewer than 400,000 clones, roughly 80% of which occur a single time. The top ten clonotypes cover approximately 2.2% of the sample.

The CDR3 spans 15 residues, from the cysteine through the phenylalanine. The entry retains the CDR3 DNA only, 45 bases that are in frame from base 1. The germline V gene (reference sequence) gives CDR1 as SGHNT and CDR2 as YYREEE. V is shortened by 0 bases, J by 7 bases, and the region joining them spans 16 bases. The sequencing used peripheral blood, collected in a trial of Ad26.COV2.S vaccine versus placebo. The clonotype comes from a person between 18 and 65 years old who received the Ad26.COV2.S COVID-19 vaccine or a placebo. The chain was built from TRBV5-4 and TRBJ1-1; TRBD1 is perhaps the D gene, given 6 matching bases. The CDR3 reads CASSLELGGRGEAFF. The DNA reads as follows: TGTGCCAGCAGCTTGGAATTAGGGGGTCGTGGTGAAGCTTTCTTT.